This T cell receptor beta chain was documented in a study of blood T cell repertoires in COVID-19. In the study overall: The origin of the acute and convalescent COVID-19 samples was the United States, Italy and Spain. Sources were T cells, B-cell-depleted T cells, or PBMCs; the material itself was cDNA or gDNA.

The data were produced by immunoSEQ multiplex PCR, yet TCRdb's version contains in-frame clones alone and is incomplete. The repertoire holds under 150,000 clones, with around 80% as singletons. The TCR was taken from a woman older than 75 in a cohort sampled during active or convalescent COVID-19. Sequenced input: peripheral blood.

The CDR3 here is CASSLALTGLDTGELFF. In nucleotides, the CDR3 is TGCGCCAGCAGCTTGGCGCTGACAGGGTTAGACACCGGGGAGCTGTTTTTT. V gene TRBV5-1 combines with J gene TRBJ2-2, with 7 bases identical to TRBD1. With V trimmed by 0 bases and J by 3 bases, 8 bases remained unmatched. The CDR3 is 17 residues long. From germline, CDR1 is SGHRS and CDR2 YFSETQ. Looking up the rest from reference TRBV5-1 and TRBJ2-2 gives the full variable domain: KAGVTQTPRYLIKTRGQQVTLSCSPISGHRSVSWYQQTPGQGLQFLFEYFSETQRNKGNFPGRFSGRQFSNSRSEMNVSTLELGDSALYLCASSLALTGLDTGELFFGEGSRLTVL.